This TCR beta chain was retrieved from a study of T cell responses to AZD1222 COVID-19 vaccine (dated by TCRdb to about 2021). Broadly, across the study: Because spike-specific TCR depth and breadth did not differ between the two schedules, AZD1222 recipients who got a second dose at roughly 4 weeks were pooled with those who got a second dose at roughly 12 weeks. A total of 240 or so trial participants underwent TCR sequencing, of whom roughly 210 had received two doses of AZD1222 and about 25 had received two doses of the MenACWY control vaccine. Trial participants were enrolled into age subgroups of 18-55, 56-69 and 70-plus years, which contained roughly 150, 30 and 60 TCR-sequenced participants, respectively. What the research found in general, with its limitations: Spike-specific TCR breadth and depth rose significantly after two AZD1222 doses compared with day 0 and with MenACWY recipients. Conclusions about previously exposed vaccinees are limited, since just six AZD1222 recipients were seropositive for SARS-CoV-2 at baseline. Most participants were white British and females outnumbered males, and the authors suggested that clonal diversity may have been underestimated. The vaccine-associated CD4 TCRs covered the entire spike protein, and the dominant responses fell in regions 160-218 and 743-854. Because no day 14 peak-response samples were available, repertoires were characterized only after the peak T cell response. In the small 56-69-year group, the increase in depth fell short of significance, most likely because of low power. Nearly half of unique spike-specific TCRs reportedly recognized epitopes outside regions mutated in the B.1.351 and B.1.1.7 variants.

This clone came up a few times. Its antigen remains undetermined. No base-level quality is on record; no much larger clone is a single base apart. The time point tag for this specimen amounts to: baseline before first vaccination. Samples from vaccinated people were obtained from the UK trials COV001 and COV002, which included a single-blind randomized controlled phase 2/3 trial of AZD1222 (ChAdOx1 nCoV-19) in healthy adults. For TCRbeta chain sequencing, PBMC samples were collected from trial participants at day 0 and at day 28 after the second dose. The CDR3 regions of human TCRbeta chains were analyzed by immunosequencing. In the authors' own workflow: Repertoire TCRs were matched against a reference library of SARS-CoV-2-specific TCRs generated with the MIRA antigen-specificity platform. Breadth was defined as the fraction of unique TCRs that were SARS-CoV-2-associated. Depth was defined as the fraction of total T cells that were SARS-CoV-2-associated. Each spike-specific TCR was assigned to its reactive spike region and to a CD4 or CD8 class using the MIRA data. Log10-transformed breadth and depth values were compared by one-way ANOVA with Sidak's multiple comparisons tests. What TCRdb holds here is the immuneACCESS table cut down to in-frame rearrangements. Part of the clones is not present; checked against another copy, under half of the missing clones reflect an unresolved V gene, and the others are unexplained. V and J calls and clone size come straight from that table; D and trimming were deduced from the DNA. This sample gives 68,000 or so clones in total; about four fifths of them show up just once. The ten largest clones capture about 12% of the sample.

Based on the germline V gene, the CDR1 and CDR2 sequences are SGHVS and FQNEAQ. V drops 6 bases and J drops 4 bases, leaving 11 bases in between. The cysteine opens and the phenylalanine closes a CDR3 of 13 amino acids. The kept DNA is CDR3 alone, 39 bases in frame from the first base. The V and J segments used are TRBV7-8 and TRBJ2-3; D gene: possibly TRBD2, on 6 matching bases. This specimen was peripheral blood, taken on day 0 of AZD1222 vaccination. The sequence was obtained from an adult in good health. The base sequence is TGTGCCAGCAGAATCGGGGGTGCAGATACGCAGTATTTT. This gives the protein CASRIGGADTQYF.